Sequencing of this T cell receptor (beta chain) was carried out in a study of cytomegalovirus exposure and HLA in healthy donors. Study results and limitations: When a later analysis was performed, an Asian-associated ancestry cluster reportedly had fewer N-insertions than the roughly 630-donor mean. Some highly shared sequence variants likely arose as a pipeline artifact. It was 150 or so TCR beta chains that were listed as cytomegalovirus-associated. Data from an earlier analysis indicated that most TCR beta V segments were productive either about 90% or about 30% of the time.

The PCR contained 60 Vbeta and 13 Jbeta primers. Repertoires were generated with immunoSEQ multiplex PCR, while TCRdb's copy carries only in-frame clones and drops some. The repertoire consists of roughly 140,000 clones, with 64% occurring once and the leading ten covering around 3%. The V gene's germline CDR1 is SGHNT and CDR2 YYREEE (reference sequence). The V segment lost 4 bases and the J segment 5 bases; nucleotides outside the gene matches: 6. The CDR3 is made up of 14 amino acids. A note on this clone: Antigen: not known.

Sequenced input: PBMCs. This clonotype was obtained from a woman between 25 and 40 years old in good health and CMV-seropositive. J is TRBJ1-2 and V is TRBV5-4, with 9 bases that match TRBD1. The CDR3 here is CASSIDRGRYGYTF. The DNA of the CDR3 is TGTGCCAGCAGCATCGACAGGGGGAGGTATGGCTACACCTTC.